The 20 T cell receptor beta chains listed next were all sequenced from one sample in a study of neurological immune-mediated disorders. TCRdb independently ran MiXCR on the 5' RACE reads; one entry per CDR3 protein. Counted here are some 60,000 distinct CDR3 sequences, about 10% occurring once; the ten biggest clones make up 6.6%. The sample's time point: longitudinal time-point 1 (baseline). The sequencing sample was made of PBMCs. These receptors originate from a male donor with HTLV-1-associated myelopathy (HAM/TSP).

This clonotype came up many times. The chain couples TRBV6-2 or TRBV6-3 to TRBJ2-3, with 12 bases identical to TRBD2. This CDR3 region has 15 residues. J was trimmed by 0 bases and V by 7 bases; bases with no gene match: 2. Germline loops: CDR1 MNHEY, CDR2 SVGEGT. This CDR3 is CASILAGGSTDTQYF. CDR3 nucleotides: TGTGCCAGCATCCTAGCGGGGGGGAGCACAGATACGCAGTATTTT.

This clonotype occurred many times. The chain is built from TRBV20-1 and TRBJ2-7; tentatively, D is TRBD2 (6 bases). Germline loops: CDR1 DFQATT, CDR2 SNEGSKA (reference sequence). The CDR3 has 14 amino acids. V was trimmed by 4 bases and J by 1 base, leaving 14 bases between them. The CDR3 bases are TGCAGTGCTATCTCCACGCGGGGATCCTACGAGCAGTACTTC. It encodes CSAISTRGSYEQYF.

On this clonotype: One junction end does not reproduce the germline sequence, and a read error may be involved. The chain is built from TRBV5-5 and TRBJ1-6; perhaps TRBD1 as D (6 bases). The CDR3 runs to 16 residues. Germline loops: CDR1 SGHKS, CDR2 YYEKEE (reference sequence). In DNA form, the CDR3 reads TGTGCCAGCATCCCAGTCCGACAGGCGAATAATTCACCCCTCTACTTT. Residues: CASIPVRQANNSPLYF.

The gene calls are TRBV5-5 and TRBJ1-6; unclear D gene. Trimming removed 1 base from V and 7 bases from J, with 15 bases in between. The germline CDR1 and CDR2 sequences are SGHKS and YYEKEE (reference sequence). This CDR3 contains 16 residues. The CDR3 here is CASSLKGNPPNSPLHF. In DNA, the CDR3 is TGTGCCAGCAGCTTGAAAGGGAACCCCCCCAATTCACCCCTCCACTTT.

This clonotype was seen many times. The DNA of the CDR3 is TGCGCCAGCAGAGAGGCCGGGACGGATATTGAAAAACTGTTTTTT. It specifies CASREAGTDIEKLFF. The chain has TRBV5-1 and TRBJ1-4; perhaps TRBD1 as D (5 bases). The V gene lost 5 bases and the J gene lost 7 bases, with 18 bases spanning the gap. The CDR3 loop spans 15 amino acids. Germline lookup yields CDR1 SGHRS and CDR2 YFSETQ.

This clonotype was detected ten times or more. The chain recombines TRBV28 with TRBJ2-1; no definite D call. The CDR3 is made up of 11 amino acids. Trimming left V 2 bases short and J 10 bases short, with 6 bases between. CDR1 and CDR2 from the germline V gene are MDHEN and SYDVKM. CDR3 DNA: TGTGCCAGCAGTTTACAGCTAGAGCAGTTCTTC. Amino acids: CASSLQLEQFF. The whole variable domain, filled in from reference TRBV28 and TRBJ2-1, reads DVKVTQSSRYLVKRTGEKVFLECVQDMDHENMFWYRQDPGLGLRLIYFSYDVKMKEKGDIPEGYSVSREKKERFSLILESASTNQTSMYLCASSLQLEQFFGPGTRLTVL.

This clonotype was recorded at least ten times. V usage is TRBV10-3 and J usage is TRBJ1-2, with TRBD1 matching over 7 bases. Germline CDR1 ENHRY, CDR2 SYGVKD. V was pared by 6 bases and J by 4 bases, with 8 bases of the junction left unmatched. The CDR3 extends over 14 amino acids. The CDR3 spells CAIRIETGLYGYTF. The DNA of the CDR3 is TGTGCCATCAGAATAGAGACAGGGCTCTATGGCTACACCTTC.

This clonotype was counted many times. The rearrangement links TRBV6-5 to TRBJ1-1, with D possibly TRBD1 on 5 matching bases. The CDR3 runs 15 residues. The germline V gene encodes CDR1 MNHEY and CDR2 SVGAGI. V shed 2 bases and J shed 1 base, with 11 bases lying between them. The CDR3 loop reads CASSYRGSWNTEAFF. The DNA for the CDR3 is TGTGCCAGCAGTTACCGGGGGTCGTGGAACACTGAAGCTTTCTTT.

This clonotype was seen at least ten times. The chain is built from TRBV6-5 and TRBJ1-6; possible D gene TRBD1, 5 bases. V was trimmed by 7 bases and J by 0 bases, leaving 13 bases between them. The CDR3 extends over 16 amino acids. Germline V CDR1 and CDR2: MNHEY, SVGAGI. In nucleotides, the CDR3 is TGTGCCAGCACCGACCGGACAAGCTCCTATAATTCACCCCTCCACTTT. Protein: CASTDRTSSYNSPLHF.

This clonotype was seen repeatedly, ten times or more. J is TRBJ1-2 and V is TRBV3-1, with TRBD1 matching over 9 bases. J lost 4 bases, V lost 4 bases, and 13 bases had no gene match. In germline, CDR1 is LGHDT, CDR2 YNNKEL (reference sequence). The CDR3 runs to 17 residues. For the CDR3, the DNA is TGTGCCAGCAGCCCTCTACTCCGGGACAGGGACTCCTATGGCTACACCTTC. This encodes CASSPLLRDRDSYGYTF.

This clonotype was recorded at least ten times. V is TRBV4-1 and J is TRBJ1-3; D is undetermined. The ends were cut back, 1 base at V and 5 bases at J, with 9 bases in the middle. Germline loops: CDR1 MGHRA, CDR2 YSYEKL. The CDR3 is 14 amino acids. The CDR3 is CASSQVGVRNTIYF. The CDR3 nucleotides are TGCGCCAGCAGCCAAGTTGGAGTTAGAAACACCATATATTTT.

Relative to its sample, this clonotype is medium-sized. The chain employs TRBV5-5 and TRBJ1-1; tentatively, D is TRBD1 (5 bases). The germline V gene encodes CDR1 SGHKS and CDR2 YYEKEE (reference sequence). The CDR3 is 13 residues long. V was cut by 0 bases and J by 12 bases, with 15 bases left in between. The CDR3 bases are TGTGCCAGCAGCTTGGAATCCCGGGACTTGTCTTTCTTT. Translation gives CASSLESRDLSFF.

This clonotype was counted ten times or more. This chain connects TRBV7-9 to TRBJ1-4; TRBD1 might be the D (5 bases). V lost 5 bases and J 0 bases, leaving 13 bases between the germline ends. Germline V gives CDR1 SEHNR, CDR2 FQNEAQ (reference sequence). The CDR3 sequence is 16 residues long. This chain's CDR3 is CASSTVSGTTNEKLFF. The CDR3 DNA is TGTGCCAGCAGCACCGTATCAGGGACAACTAATGAAAAACTGTTTTTT.

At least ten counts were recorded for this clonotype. CDR3 residues: CSARDPSGGNPSEQYF. The CDR3 region has the DNA TGCAGTGCTAGAGATCCTAGCGGGGGGAACCCTAGCGAGCAGTACTTC. The chain joins TRBV20-1 to TRBJ2-7; the match to TRBD2 covers 11 bases. The CDR3 runs 16 residues. Germline V gene sequence: CDR1 DFQATT, CDR2 SNEGSKA (reference sequence). The trim removed 0 bases at V and 6 bases at J, leaving 10 bases unmatched.

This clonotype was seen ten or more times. The CDR3 DNA reads TGTGCCAGCAGCTACCCAGGGACAACTAATGAAAAACTGTTTTTT. Translated, it gives CASSYPGTTNEKLFF. The chain carries TRBV7-9 and TRBJ1-4, with a weak D call TRBD1 (5 bases). The CDR3 sequence is 15 residues long. The V end lost 4 bases, the J end lost 0 bases, and 9 bases lay between the germline ends. Germline V lookup: CDR1 SEHNR, CDR2 FQNEAQ (reference sequence).

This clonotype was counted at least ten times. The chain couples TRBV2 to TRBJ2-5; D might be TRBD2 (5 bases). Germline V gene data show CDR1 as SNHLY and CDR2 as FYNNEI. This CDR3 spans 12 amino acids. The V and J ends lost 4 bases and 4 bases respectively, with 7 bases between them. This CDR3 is CASSVGRETQYF. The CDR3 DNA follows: TGTGCCAGCAGTGTTGGGAGAGAGACCCAGTACTTC.

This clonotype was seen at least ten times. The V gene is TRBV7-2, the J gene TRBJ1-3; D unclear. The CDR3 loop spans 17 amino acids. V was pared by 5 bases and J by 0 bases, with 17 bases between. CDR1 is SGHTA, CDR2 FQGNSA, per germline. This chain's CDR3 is CASSPATLAFSGNTIYF. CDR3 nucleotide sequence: TGTGCCAGCAGCCCAGCGACACTGGCCTTCTCTGGAAACACCATATATTTT.

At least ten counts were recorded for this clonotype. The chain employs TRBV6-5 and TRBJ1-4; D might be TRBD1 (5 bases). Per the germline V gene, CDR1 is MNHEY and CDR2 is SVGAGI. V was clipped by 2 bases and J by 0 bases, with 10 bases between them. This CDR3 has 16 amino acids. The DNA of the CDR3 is TGTGCCAGCAGTTACATGGGGCGGGCAACTAATGAAAAACTGTTTTTT. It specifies CASSYMGRATNEKLFF.

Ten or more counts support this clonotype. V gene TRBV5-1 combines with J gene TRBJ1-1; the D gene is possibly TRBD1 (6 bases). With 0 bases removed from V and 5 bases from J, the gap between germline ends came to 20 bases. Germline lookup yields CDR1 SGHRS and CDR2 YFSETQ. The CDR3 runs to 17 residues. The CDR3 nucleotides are TGCGCCAGCAGCTTGGCCCGGGGGCATCGGACGGGGACTGAAGCTTTCTTT. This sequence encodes CASSLARGHRTGTEAFF.

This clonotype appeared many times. The CDR3 region has the DNA TGTGCCAGCAGTTCGGAACTAGCGGCCTCCTACGAGCAGTACTTC. Residues: CASSSELAASYEQYF. The gene calls are TRBV27 and TRBJ2-7, with 8 nucleotides matching TRBD2. V lost 4 bases and J lost 0; bases outside the gene matches: 5. There are 15 residues in the CDR3. Germline V gene data show CDR1 as MNHEY and CDR2 as SMNVEV (reference sequence).